The clone carrying this T cell receptor beta chain was counted only a few times. What it recognizes is unknown. Individual cDNA molecules carried attached unique molecular identifiers. TCRdb re-analysed the 5' RACE reads in MiXCR, keeping a single row per CDR3 protein. This table has about 33,000 distinct CDR3 sequences, 5% appearing once. The sample comes from a study of early T cells in non-severe SARS-CoV-2 infection. For the study at large: Sequencing of unsorted whole blood was done on bulk RNA, leaving chains unpaired.

Points from the study as a whole: Reliance on VDJdb matching favored anti-spike CD8 responses; private and CD4 specificities were missed.

Germline V gene lookup returns CDR1 ENHRY and CDR2 SYGVKD. The CDR3 totals 14 residues. V gave up 2 bases and J gave up 9 bases; unmatched junction bases: 6. What was sequenced was whole blood. The chain couples TRBV10-3 to TRBJ1-4, with 7 bases fitting TRBD1. The source is an adult who was a healthcare worker with PCR-confirmed SARS-CoV-2 infection or an uninfected control (not recorded which). CDR3 nucleotide sequence: TGTGCCATCAGTGAGCACGGACAGGCGAAAAAACTGTTTTTT. The encoded protein is CAISEHGQAKKLFF.